Shown below are 21 T cell receptor beta chains from a single sample sequenced in a study of T-cell reconstitution after alpha-beta-depleted transplantation in children. A TCRbeta library incorporating unique molecular identifiers was prepared. TCRdb recomputed calls from the PCR reads with MiXCR, one row per CDR3 protein. The sample yields around 420,000 distinct CDR3 sequences, 15% to 20% seen once. The starting material was PBMCs, mostly from graft donor cells, obtained 360 days after TCRalphabeta/CD19-depleted stem cell transplant. All receptors come from a boy under two years old who had a stem cell transplant for Wiskott-Aldrich syndrome, so the T cells may come from the graft donor.

The sample holds a few counts of this clonotype. The chain recombines TRBV5-1 with TRBJ2-1; 9 nucleotides match TRBD2. Germline V CDR1 and CDR2: SGHRS, YFSETQ. CDR3 length: 18 residues. V was clipped by 0 bases and J by 0 bases; unmatched bases: 7. CDR3 coding DNA: TGCGCCAGCAGCTTGGCCGGACTAGCGAAGAGCTCCTACAATGAGCAGTTCTTC. Residues: CASSLAGLAKSSYNEQFF. Full variable domain (remainder filled in from reference TRBV5-1 and TRBJ2-1): KAGVTQTPRYLIKTRGQQVTLSCSPISGHRSVSWYQQTPGQGLQFLFEYFSETQRNKGNFPGRFSGRQFSNSRSEMNVSTLELGDSALYLCASSLAGLAKSSYNEQFFGPGTRLTVL.

V usage is TRBV5-1 and J usage is TRBJ2-7; 10 bases agree with TRBD1. The length of the CDR3 is 16 residues. CDR1 and CDR2 (germline): SGHRS, YFSETQ. The V segment lost 5 bases and the J segment 1 base; nucleotides outside the gene matches: 9. The CDR3 DNA sequence: TGCGCCAGCAGACGACAGGGGGCGCGAGGATCCTACGAGCAGTACTTC. It encodes CASRRQGARGSYEQYF.

This clonotype was counted a few times. The chain employs TRBV12-3 or TRBV12-4 and TRBJ1-4; D is possibly TRBD1 (6 bases). V shed 5 bases and J shed 7 bases, with 14 bases lying between them. This CDR3 has 14 residues. CDR3 region: CASSDRPRGEKLFF. The CDR3 DNA reads as TGTGCCAGCAGTGACAGGCCCCGCGGTGAAAAACTGTTTTTT.

The chain is built from TRBV29-1 and TRBJ2-2; 10 nucleotides agree with TRBD1. Germline CDR1 SQVTM, CDR2 ANQGSEA. J lost 2 bases, V lost 1 base, and 7 bases had no gene match. The CDR3 is 17 residues long. CDR3 loop: CSVEGRQGAENTGELFF. The CDR3 DNA reads TGCAGCGTTGAAGGGCGACAGGGGGCGGAAAACACCGGGGAGCTGTTTTTT.

The table lists this clonotype with many counts. The J gene is TRBJ2-1, the V gene TRBV12-3 or TRBV12-4; 7 bases line up with TRBD1. Losses at the gene ends were 3 bases for V and 3 bases for J; bases not matched to a gene: 2. This CDR3 contains 14 residues. The CDR3: CASSFRGSYNEQFF. DNA for the CDR3: TGTGCCAGCAGTTTCAGGGGGAGCTACAATGAGCAGTTCTTC.

The chain carries TRBV29-1 and TRBJ2-7, with 9 bases that match TRBD1. The V and J ends lost 5 bases and 0 bases, in that order; junction bases with no gene match: 8. Germline CDR1 is SQVTM and CDR2 is ANQGSEA. The CDR3 extends over 15 amino acids. CDR3 loop: CSVLRGTGFSYEQYF. The CDR3 nucleotides are TGCAGCGTTCTAAGGGGGACAGGGTTCTCCTACGAGCAGTACTTC.

This sequence joins TRBV12-3 or TRBV12-4 and TRBJ1-3; 9 bases align to TRBD1. The V and J ends lost 6 bases and 5 bases, in that order; junction bases with no gene match: 11. This CDR3 region has 16 residues. Written as DNA, the CDR3 is TGTGCCAGCAGGGCGGTCCGGGACAGGGCTCGAAACACCATATATTTT. Its translation: CASRAVRDRARNTIYF.

V and J are TRBV6-5 and TRBJ2-1; a weak D match, TRBD2 (5 bases). Germline V gene lookup returns CDR1 MNHEY and CDR2 SVGAGI. The CDR3 loop spans 16 amino acids. Trimming stripped 0 bases from V and 9 bases from J, with 18 bases between. As DNA, the CDR3 is TGTGCCAGCAGTTACTCCCCTAGCACGGCACCGGGTGAGCAGTTCTTC. This encodes CASSYSPSTAPGEQFF.

The V call is TRBV6-2 or TRBV6-3, the J call TRBJ2-1; 8 bases are shared with TRBD1. V was clipped by 8 bases and J by 0 bases; unmatched bases: 6. This CDR3 region has 15 residues. CDR1 MNHEY and CDR2 SVGEGT come from the germline V gene. DNA of the CDR3: TGTGCCAGCGGTTCGACAGGGGCCTCCTACAATGAGCAGTTCTTC. This translates into CASGSTGASYNEQFF.

This clonotype was counted between two and nine times. This chain's CDR3 is CASSEPPDGYTF. As DNA, the CDR3 is TGTGCCAGCAGCGAGCCCCCCGATGGCTACACCTTC. The chain links TRBV2 to TRBJ1-2, with unresolved D. Germline V gene data show CDR1 as SNHLY and CDR2 as FYNNEI. The germline V and J ends were trimmed by 6 bases and 6 bases, with 11 bases remaining between them. The CDR3 totals 12 residues. Full variable domain (outside the CDR3, taken from reference TRBV2 and TRBJ1-2): EPEVTQTPSHQVTQMGQEVILRCVPISNHLYFYWYRQILGQKVEFLVSFYNNEISEKSEIFDDQFSVERPDGSNFTLKIRSTKLEDSAMYFCASSEPPDGYTFGSGTRLTVV.

In this sample, this clonotype turned up a few times. The chain couples TRBV20-1 to TRBJ2-1; 10 bases map to TRBD2. The V gene's germline CDR1 is DFQATT and CDR2 SNEGSKA (reference sequence). This CDR3 comprises 13 residues. V gave up 7 bases and J gave up 7 bases; unmatched junction bases: 7. CDR3: CSEAGGPGNEQFF. CDR3 DNA sequence: TGCAGTGAAGCGGGAGGGCCTGGTAATGAGCAGTTCTTC.

This chain joins TRBV18 and TRBJ2-3; D is ambiguous. The germline gives CDR1 KGHSH, CDR2 LQKENI. The V end was cut by 1 base, the J end by 1 base, with 6 bases between. This CDR3 is built from 14 residues. The CDR3 bases are TGTGCCAGCTCACCACTGTCAGGCACAGATACGCAGTATTTT. Translation gives CASSPLSGTDTQYF.

The chain employs TRBV20-1 and TRBJ2-1; 10 bases fit TRBD2. J gave up 7 bases and V 1 base, and 7 bases lay outside the gene matches. The CDR3 runs 15 residues. CDR1 is DFQATT, CDR2 SNEGSKA, per germline (reference sequence). The CDR3 spells CSARGLAGAGNEQFF. The DNA of the CDR3 is TGCAGTGCTAGAGGGCTAGCGGGAGCGGGTAATGAGCAGTTCTTC.

The CDR3 protein is CASSLRDYTEAFF. The CDR3 DNA sequence: TGTGCCAGCAGTTTGCGGGACTATACTGAAGCTTTCTTT. The chain employs TRBV12-3 or TRBV12-4 and TRBJ1-1; maybe TRBD1 (5 bases). Between the trimmed V and J ends, which lost 3 bases and 5 bases, there was a span of 10 bases. The CDR3 spans 13 residues.

The chain uses TRBV2 and TRBJ2-7; D is uncertain. The CDR3 is 14 residues long. From germline, CDR1 is SNHLY and CDR2 FYNNEI. With 1 base removed from V and 3 bases from J, the gap between germline ends came to 10 bases. In nucleotides, the CDR3 is TGTGCCAGCAGTGAAGGGTACAGAGGCTACGAGCAGTACTTC. Its protein is CASSEGYRGYEQYF. The full variable domain, completed using reference TRBV2 and TRBJ2-7, is EPEVTQTPSHQVTQMGQEVILRCVPISNHLYFYWYRQILGQKVEFLVSFYNNEISEKSEIFDDQFSVERPDGSNFTLKIRSTKLEDSAMYFCASSEGYRGYEQYFGPGTRLTVT.

The rearrangement uses TRBV12-3 or TRBV12-4 and TRBJ2-7; TRBD1 aligns across 9 bases. CDR3 length: 15 amino acids. With V trimmed by 6 bases and J by 3 bases, 9 bases remained unmatched. CDR3 amino acids: CASRPTGGLFYEQYF. DNA for the CDR3: TGTGCCAGCAGGCCGACAGGGGGGTTATTCTACGAGCAGTACTTC.

This clonotype was recorded many times. This chain uses TRBV19 with TRBJ1-5, with no clear D. Trimming took 7 bases from V and 4 from J, leaving 14 bases between them. Looked up from germline, CDR1 is LNHDA and CDR2 is SQIVND (reference sequence). There are 14 residues in the CDR3. DNA for the CDR3: TGTGCCAGTAATCACGCGGGAGGTAATCAGCCCCAGCATTTT. It codes for CASNHAGGNQPQHF.

This clonotype has just a few counts. The J gene is TRBJ2-1, the V gene TRBV11-2; D possibly corresponds to TRBD2 (6 bases). V was trimmed by 5 bases and J by 9 bases, leaving 17 bases between them. This CDR3 is 14 amino acids long. The germline CDR1 and CDR2 sequences are SGHAT and FQNNGV. The CDR3: CASSPTPLAAEQFF. Written as DNA, the CDR3 is TGTGCCAGCAGCCCCACCCCTTTAGCGGCTGAGCAGTTCTTC.

This clonotype has more than one count but fewer than ten. This chain links TRBV3-1 with TRBJ2-5; TRBD2 aligns across 8 bases. V shed 0 bases, J shed 1 base, and the junction held 10 bases outside the gene matches. In germline, CDR1 is LGHDT, CDR2 YNNKEL (reference sequence). CDR3 size: 18 residues. CDR3: CASSQDFAAGGIQETQYF. CDR3 in DNA: TGTGCCAGCAGCCAAGATTTTGCCGCGGGGGGCATCCAAGAGACCCAGTACTTC.

This chain links TRBV21-1 with TRBJ2-7; the D call TRBD1 from the table was never checked on the DNA. TRBV21-1 is marked as a pseudogene. The CDR3 consists of 20 residues. This chain's CDR3 is CASSSRTGSPAGRSKDEQYF. DNA for the CDR3: TGTGCCAGCAGCTCCCGGACAGGTTCCCCAGCGGGGAGGTCTAAGGACGAGCAGTACTTC.

The gene calls are TRBV10-3 and TRBJ2-5; weak D call: TRBD1 (5 bases). V lost 2 bases, J lost 5 bases, and 15 bases lay in between. The V gene's germline CDR1 is ENHRY and CDR2 SYGVKD. The CDR3 has 15 amino acids. The CDR3 sequence: CAISELPSPGETQYF. The CDR3 DNA is TGTGCCATCAGTGAGCTCCCCTCGCCAGGGGAGACCCAGTACTTC.